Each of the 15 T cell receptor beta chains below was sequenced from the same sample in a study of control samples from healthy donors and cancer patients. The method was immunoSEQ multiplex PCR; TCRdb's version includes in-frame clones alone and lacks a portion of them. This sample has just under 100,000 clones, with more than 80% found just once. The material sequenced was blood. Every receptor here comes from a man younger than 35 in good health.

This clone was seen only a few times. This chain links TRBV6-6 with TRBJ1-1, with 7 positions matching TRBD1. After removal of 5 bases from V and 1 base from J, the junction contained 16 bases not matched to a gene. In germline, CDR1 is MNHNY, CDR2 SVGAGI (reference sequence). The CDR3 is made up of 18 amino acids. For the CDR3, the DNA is TGTGCCAGCAGTGGATCCCTGGACAGGCAGTCGGCGAACACTGAAGCTTTCTTT. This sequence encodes CASSGSLDRQSANTEAFF.

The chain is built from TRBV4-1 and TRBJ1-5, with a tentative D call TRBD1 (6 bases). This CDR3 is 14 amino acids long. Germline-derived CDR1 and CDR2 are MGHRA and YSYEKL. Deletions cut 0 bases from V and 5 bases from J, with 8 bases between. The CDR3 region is CASSQERGDQPQHF. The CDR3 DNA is TGCGCCAGCAGCCAAGAAAGGGGGGATCAGCCCCAGCATTTT.

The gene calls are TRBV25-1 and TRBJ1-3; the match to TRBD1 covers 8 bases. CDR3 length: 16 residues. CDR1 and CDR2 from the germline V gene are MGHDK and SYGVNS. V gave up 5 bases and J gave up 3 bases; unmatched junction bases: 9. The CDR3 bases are TGTGCCAGCAGTAACTACCGGACAGGGAGTGGAAACACCATATATTTT. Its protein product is CASSNYRTGSGNTIYF.

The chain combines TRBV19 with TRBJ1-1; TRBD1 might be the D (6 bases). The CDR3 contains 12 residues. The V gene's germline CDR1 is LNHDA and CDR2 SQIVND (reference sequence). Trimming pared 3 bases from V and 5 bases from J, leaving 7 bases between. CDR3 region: CASSIQGTEAFF. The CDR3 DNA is TGTGCCAGTAGTATCCAGGGGACTGAAGCTTTCTTT.

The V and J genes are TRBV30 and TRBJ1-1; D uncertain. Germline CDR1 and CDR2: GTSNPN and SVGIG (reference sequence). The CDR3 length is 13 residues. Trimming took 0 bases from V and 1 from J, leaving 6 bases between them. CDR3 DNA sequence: TGTGCCTGGAGTGTACCGGGGAACACTGAAGCTTTCTTT. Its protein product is CAWSVPGNTEAFF. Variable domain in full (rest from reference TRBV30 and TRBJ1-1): SQTIHQWPATLVQPVGSPLSLECTVEGTSNPNLYWYRQAAGRGLQLLFYSVGIGQISSEVPQNLSASRPQDRQFILSSKKLLLSDSGFYLCAWSVPGNTEAFFGQGTRLTVV.

The CDR3 spells CAWSVKSDKAFF. The CDR3 coding sequence is TGTGCCTGGAGTGTAAAATCGGACAAGGCTTTCTTT. V and J are TRBV30 and TRBJ1-1, with a weak D call TRBD1 (5 bases). Germline-derived CDR1 and CDR2 are GTSNPN and SVGIG (reference sequence). The V and J ends lost 0 bases and 11 bases respectively, with 13 bases between them. The CDR3 totals 12 residues. The full variable domain, its missing parts supplied by reference TRBV30 and TRBJ1-1, is SQTIHQWPATLVQPVGSPLSLECTVEGTSNPNLYWYRQAAGRGLQLLFYSVGIGQISSEVPQNLSASRPQDRQFILSSKKLLLSDSGFYLCAWSVKSDKAFFGQGTRLTVV.

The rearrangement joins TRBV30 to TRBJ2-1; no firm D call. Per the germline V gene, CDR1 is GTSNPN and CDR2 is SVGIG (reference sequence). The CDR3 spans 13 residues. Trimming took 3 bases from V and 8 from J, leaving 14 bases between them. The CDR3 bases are TGTGCCTGGAGCTTAGGAAGGGTGGATGAGCAGTTCTTC. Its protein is CAWSLGRVDEQFF.

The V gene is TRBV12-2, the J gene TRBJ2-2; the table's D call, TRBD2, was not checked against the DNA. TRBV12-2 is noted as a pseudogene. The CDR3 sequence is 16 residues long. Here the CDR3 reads CASRLVMAVNTGELFF. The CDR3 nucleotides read TGTGCAAGTCGCTTAGTAATGGCGGTTAACACCGGGGAGCTGTTTTTT.

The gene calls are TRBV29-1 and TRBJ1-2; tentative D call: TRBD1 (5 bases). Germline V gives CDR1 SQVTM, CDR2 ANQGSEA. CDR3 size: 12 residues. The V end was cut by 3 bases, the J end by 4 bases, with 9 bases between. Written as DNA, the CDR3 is TGCAGCGTTGATGTCGGGGGCTATGGCTACACCTTC. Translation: CSVDVGGYGYTF.

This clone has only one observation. The CDR3 DNA reads as TGTGCCAGCAGCCGGTCCTACGAGCAGTACTTC. Amino acids: CASSRSYEQYF. The chain carries TRBV5-5 and TRBJ2-7; no definite D call. The length of the CDR3 is 11 residues. V lost 4 bases and J lost 1, with 3 bases in between. Germline V gives CDR1 SGHKS, CDR2 YYEKEE (reference sequence). The whole variable domain, remainder taken from reference TRBV5-5 and TRBJ2-7, is DAGVTQSPTHLIKTRGQQVTLRCSPISGHKSVSWYQQVLGQGPQFIFQYYEKEERGRGNFPDRFSARQFPNYSSELNVNALLLGDSALYLCASSRSYEQYFGPGTRLTVT.

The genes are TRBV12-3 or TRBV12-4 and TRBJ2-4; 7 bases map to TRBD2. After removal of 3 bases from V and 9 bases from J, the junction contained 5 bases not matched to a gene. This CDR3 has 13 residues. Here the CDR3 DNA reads TGTGCCAGCAGTTTGGCTAGCGGAGGCATTCAGTACTTC. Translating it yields CASSLASGGIQYF.

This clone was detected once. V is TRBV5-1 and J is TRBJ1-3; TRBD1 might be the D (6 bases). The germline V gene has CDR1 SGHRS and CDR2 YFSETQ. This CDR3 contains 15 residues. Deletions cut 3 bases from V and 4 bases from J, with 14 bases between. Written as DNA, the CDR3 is TGCGCCAGCAGCTCAGAGGGGACACGGGGAAACACCATATATTTT. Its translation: CASSSEGTRGNTIYF.

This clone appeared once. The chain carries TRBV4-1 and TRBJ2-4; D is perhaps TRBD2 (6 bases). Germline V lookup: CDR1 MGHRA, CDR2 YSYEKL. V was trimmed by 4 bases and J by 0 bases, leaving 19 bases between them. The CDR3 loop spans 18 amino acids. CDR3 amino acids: CASSPPSSGGLAKNIQYF. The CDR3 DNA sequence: TGCGCCAGCAGCCCCCCTAGTAGCGGCGGTCTAGCCAAAAACATTCAGTACTTC.

DNA for the CDR3: TGTGCCAGCAGTCCCGGGACATGGGGCAGCTATGGCTACACCTTC. Its protein product is CASSPGTWGSYGYTF. The rearrangement links TRBV6-6 to TRBJ1-2, with TRBD1 as a possible D gene (6 bases). V was cut by 5 bases and J by 4 bases, with 17 bases left in between. Germline-derived CDR1 and CDR2 are MNHNY and SVGAGI (reference sequence). The CDR3 length is 15 residues.

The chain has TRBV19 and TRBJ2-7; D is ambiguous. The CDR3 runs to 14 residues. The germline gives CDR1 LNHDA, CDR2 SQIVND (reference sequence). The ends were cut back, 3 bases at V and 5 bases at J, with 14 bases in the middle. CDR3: CASSIGGRRDEQYF. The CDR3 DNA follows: TGTGCCAGTAGTATTGGCGGCAGACGGGACGAGCAGTACTTC. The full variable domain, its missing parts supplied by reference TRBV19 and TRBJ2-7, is DGGITQSPKYLFRKEGQNVTLSCEQNLNHDAMYWYRQDPGQGLRLIYYSQIVNDFQKGDIAEGYSVSREKKESFPLTVTSAQKNPTAFYLCASSIGGRRDEQYFGPGTRLTVT.